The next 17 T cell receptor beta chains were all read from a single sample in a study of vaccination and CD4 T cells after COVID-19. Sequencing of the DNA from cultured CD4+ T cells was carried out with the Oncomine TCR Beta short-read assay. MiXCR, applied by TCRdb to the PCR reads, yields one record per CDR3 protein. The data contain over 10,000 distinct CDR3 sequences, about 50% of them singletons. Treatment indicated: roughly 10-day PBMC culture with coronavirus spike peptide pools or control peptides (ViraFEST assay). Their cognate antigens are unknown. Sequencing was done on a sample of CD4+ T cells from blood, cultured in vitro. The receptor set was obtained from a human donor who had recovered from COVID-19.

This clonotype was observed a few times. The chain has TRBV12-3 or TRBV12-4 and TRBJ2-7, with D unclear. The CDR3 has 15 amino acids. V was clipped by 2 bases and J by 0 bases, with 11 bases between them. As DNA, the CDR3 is TGTGCCAGCAGTTTACGGTCGACGTTCTCCTACGAGCAGTACTTC. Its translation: CASSLRSTFSYEQYF.

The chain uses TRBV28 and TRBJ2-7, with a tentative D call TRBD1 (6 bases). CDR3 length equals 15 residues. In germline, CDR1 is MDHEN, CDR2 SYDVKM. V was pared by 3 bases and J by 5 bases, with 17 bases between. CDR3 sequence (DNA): TGTGCCAGCAGTTTCCCCCGGACAGTCGTGGACGAGCAGTACTTC. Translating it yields CASSFPRTVVDEQYF.

DNA for the CDR3: TGTGCCAGCAGTGAATTGGGGTCGGGTTGGACTCACAATGAGCAGTTCTTC. This gives the protein CASSELGSGWTHNEQFF. The chain couples TRBV25-1 to TRBJ2-1, with a possible D match to TRBD2 (5 bases). This CDR3 has 17 amino acids. V was pared by 1 base and J by 5 bases, with 18 bases between. The germline gives CDR1 MGHDK, CDR2 SYGVNS. Based on the CDR3 plus reference TRBV25-1 and TRBJ2-1, the full variable domain is EADIYQTPRYLVIGTGKKITLECSQTMGHDKMYWYQQDPGMELHLIHYSYGVNSTEKGDLSSESTVSRIRTEHFPLTLESARPSHTSQYLCASSELGSGWTHNEQFFGPGTRLTVL.

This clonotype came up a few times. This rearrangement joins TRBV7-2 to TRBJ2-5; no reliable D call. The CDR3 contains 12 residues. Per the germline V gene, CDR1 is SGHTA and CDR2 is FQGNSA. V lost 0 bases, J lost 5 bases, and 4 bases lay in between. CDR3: CASSLASETQYF. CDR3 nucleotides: TGTGCCAGCAGCTTAGCGTCCGAGACCCAGTACTTC.

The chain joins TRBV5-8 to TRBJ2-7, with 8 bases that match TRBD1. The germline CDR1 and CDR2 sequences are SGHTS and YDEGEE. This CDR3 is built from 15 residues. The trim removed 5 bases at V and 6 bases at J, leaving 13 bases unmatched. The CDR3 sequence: CASRMSTGDFSEQYF. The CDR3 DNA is TGTGCCAGCAGGATGTCGACAGGGGACTTCAGCGAGCAGTACTTC.

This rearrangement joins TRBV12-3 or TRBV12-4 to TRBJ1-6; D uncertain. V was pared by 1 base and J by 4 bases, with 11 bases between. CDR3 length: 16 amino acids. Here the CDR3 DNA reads TGTGCCAGCAGTTTAGTTTCGGGGAGGTATAATTCACCCCTCCACTTT. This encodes CASSLVSGRYNSPLHF.

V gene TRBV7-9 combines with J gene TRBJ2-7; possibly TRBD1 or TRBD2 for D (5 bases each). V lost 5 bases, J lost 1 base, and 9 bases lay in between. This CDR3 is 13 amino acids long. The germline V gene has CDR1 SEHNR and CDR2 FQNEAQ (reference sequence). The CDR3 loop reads CASSRDGSYEQYF. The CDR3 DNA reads TGTGCCAGCAGCCGGGACGGATCCTACGAGCAGTACTTC.

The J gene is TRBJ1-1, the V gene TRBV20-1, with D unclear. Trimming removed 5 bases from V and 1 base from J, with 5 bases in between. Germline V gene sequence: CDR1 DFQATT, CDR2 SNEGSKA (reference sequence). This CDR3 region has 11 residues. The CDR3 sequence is CSAPANTEAFF. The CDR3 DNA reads TGCAGTGCTCCGGCGAACACTGAAGCTTTCTTT.

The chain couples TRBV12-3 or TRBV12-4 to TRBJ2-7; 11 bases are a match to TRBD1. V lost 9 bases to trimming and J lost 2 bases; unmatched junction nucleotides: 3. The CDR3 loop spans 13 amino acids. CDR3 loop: CASTGQGAYEQYF. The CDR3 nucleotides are TGTGCCAGTACGGGACAGGGGGCCTACGAGCAGTACTTC.

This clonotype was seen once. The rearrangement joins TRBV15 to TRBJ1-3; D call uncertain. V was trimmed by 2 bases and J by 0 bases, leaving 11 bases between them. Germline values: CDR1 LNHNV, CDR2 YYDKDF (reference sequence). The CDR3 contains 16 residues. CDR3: CATSRISGHSGNTIYF. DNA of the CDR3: TGTGCCACCAGCAGAATATCCGGGCACTCTGGAAACACCATATATTTT.

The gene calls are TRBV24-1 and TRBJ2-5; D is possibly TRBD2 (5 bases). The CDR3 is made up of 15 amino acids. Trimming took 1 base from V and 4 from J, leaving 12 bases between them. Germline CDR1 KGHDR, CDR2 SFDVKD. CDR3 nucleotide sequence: TGTGCCACCAGTGATTTAGGCCTGGCGGGAGAGACCCAGTACTTC. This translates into CATSDLGLAGETQYF.

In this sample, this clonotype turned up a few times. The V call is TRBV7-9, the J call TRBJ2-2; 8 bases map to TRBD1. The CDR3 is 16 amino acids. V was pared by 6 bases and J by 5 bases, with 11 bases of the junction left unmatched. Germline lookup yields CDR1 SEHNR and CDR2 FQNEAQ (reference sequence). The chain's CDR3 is CASRRLRGHGTGELFF. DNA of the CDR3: TGTGCCAGCAGGCGCCTCAGGGGGCACGGAACCGGGGAGCTGTTTTTT.

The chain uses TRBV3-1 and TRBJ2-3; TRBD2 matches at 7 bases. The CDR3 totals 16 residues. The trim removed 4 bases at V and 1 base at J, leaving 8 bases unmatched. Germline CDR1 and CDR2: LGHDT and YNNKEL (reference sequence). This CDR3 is CASSPFFAGGTDTQYF. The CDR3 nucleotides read TGTGCCAGCAGCCCCTTCTTTGCGGGGGGCACAGATACGCAGTATTTT.

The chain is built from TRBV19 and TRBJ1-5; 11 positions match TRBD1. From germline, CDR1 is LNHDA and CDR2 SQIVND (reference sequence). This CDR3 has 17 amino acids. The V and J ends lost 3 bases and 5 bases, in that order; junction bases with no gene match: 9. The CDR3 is CASSMPGQGAFDQPQHF. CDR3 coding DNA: TGTGCCAGTAGTATGCCTGGACAGGGGGCTTTCGATCAGCCCCAGCATTTT.

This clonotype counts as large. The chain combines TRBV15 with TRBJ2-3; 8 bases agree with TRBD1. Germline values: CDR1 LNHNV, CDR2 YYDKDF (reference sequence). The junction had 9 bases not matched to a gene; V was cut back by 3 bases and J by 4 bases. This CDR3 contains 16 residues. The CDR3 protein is CATSSRPGGRADTQYF. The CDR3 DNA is TGTGCCACCAGCAGCCGACCAGGGGGCCGCGCAGATACGCAGTATTTT.

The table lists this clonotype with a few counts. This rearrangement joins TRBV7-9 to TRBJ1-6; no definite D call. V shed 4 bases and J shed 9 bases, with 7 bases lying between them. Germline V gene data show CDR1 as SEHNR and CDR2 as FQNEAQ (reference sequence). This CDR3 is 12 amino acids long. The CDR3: CASSSDPSPLHF. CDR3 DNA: TGTGCCAGCAGCTCAGATCCTTCACCCCTCCACTTT.

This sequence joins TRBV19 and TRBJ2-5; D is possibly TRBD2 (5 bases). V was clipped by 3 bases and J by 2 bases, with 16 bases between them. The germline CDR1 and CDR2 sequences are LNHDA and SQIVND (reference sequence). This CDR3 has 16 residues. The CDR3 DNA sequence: TGTGCCAGTAGTATGACCAGCACTAGATTTCAAGAGACCCAGTACTTC. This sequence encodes CASSMTSTRFQETQYF. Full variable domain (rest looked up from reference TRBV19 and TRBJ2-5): DGGITQSPKYLFRKEGQNVTLSCEQNLNHDAMYWYRQDPGQGLRLIYYSQIVNDFQKGDIAEGYSVSREKKESFPLTVTSAQKNPTAFYLCASSMTSTRFQETQYFGPGTRLLVL.